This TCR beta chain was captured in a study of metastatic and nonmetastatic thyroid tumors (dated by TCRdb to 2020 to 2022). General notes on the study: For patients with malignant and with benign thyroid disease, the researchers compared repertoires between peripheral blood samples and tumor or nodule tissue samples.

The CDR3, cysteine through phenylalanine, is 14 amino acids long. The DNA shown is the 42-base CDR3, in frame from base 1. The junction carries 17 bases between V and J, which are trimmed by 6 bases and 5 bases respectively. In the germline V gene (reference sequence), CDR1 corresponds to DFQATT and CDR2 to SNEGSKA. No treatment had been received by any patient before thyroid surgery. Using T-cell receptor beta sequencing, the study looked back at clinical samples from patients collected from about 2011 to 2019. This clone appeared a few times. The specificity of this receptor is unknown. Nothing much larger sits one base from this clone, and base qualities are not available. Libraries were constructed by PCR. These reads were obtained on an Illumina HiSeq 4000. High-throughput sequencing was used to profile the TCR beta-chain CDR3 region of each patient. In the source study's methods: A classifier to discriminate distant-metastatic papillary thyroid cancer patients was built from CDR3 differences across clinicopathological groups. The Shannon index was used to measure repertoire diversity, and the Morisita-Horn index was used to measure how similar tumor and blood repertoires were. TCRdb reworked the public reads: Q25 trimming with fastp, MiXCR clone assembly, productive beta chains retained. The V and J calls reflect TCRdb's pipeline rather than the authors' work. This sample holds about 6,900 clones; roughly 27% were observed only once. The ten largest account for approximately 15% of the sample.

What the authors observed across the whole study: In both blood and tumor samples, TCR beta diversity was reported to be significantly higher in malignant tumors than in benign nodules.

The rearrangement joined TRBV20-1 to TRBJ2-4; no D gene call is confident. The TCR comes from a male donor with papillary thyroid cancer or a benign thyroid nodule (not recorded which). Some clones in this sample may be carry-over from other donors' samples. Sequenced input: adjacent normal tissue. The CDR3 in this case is CSARPLATENIQYF. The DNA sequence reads TGCAGTGCGAGGCCTTTAGCTACTGAAAACATTCAGTACTTC.